These 18 T cell receptor beta chains share one sample of origin, sequenced in a study of blood T cell repertoires in COVID-19. Method: immunoSEQ multiplex PCR; TCRdb's copy keeps in-frame clones and lacks some. The sample has under 300,000 clones, 80% to 90% seen once; the top ten hold under 9.5%. Sequenced input: PBMCs or T cells enriched from blood (not recorded which). These receptors came from a middle-aged man who had recovered from COVID-19.

This chain links TRBV7-3 with TRBJ2-3; 8 bases map to TRBD2. The junction had 12 bases not matched to a gene; V was cut back by 5 bases and J by 8 bases. Germline V gives CDR1 SGHTA, CDR2 FQGTGA. The CDR3 covers 15 residues. CDR3 coding DNA: TGTGCCAGCAGCCTTAGCGGGACGAGGGATGTTACGCAGTATTTT. The encoded protein is CASSLSGTRDVTQYF.

This clone was seen only once. This chain uses TRBV28 with TRBJ2-7; D is possibly TRBD1 (5 bases). V was trimmed by 2 bases and J by 3 bases, leaving 17 bases between them. CDR3 length: 16 amino acids. Germline CDR1 and CDR2: MDHEN and SYDVKM. CDR3 nucleotide sequence: TGTGCCAGCAGTTTAATTGGGGCCCAGGGCCTCTACGAGCAGTACTTC. It codes for CASSLIGAQGLYEQYF.

V gene TRBV11-2 combines with J gene TRBJ2-5; D may be TRBD1 (6 bases). The CDR3 covers 13 residues. V was shortened by 5 bases and J by 1 base, with 8 bases between the two germline ends. Looked up from germline, CDR1 is SGHAT and CDR2 is FQNNGV. The CDR3 coding sequence is TGTGCCAGCAGCAGGACAGCCCAAGAGACCCAGTACTTC. The encoded protein is CASSRTAQETQYF.

This clone occurred once. The chain joins TRBV19 to TRBJ1-1, with 10 bases identical to TRBD1. From germline, CDR1 is LNHDA and CDR2 SQIVND (reference sequence). The CDR3 runs to 15 residues. With V trimmed by 5 bases and J by 1 base, 4 bases remained unmatched. The CDR3 nucleotides are TGTGCCAGTAGTCTTAGGGACAGGGGGAACACTGAAGCTTTCTTT. This sequence encodes CASSLRDRGNTEAFF. Looking up the rest from reference TRBV19 and TRBJ1-1 gives the full variable domain: DGGITQSPKYLFRKEGQNVTLSCEQNLNHDAMYWYRQDPGQGLRLIYYSQIVNDFQKGDIAEGYSVSREKKESFPLTVTSAQKNPTAFYLCASSLRDRGNTEAFFGQGTRLTVV.

This clone was seen just once. V gene TRBV19 combines with J gene TRBJ2-3, with 7 bases lining up with TRBD1. The CDR3 loop spans 16 amino acids. Germline values: CDR1 LNHDA, CDR2 SQIVND (reference sequence). V was pared by 1 base and J by 4 bases, with 8 bases of the junction left unmatched. The CDR3 coding sequence is TGTGCCAGTAGTATAGGACAGGGCATAAGTTCAGATACGCAGTATTTT. Translating it yields CASSIGQGISSDTQYF.

The V gene is TRBV2, the J gene TRBJ2-5; D is perhaps TRBD2 (5 bases). The V gene lost 2 bases and the J gene lost 3 bases, with 13 bases spanning the gap. Germline V gene lookup returns CDR1 SNHLY and CDR2 FYNNEI. The CDR3 spans 15 residues. The CDR3 reads CASSETAGNKETQYF. The CDR3 DNA reads as TGTGCCAGCAGTGAAACGGCGGGTAATAAAGAGACCCAGTACTTC.

The chain couples TRBV4-1 to TRBJ1-2, with 7 nucleotides matching TRBD1. The CDR3 is 15 residues long. Germline loops: CDR1 MGHRA, CDR2 YSYEKL. J was trimmed by 1 base and V by 3 bases; bases with no gene match: 5. The CDR3 sequence: CASSQGQPLNYGYTF. The CDR3 DNA follows: TGCGCCAGCAGCCAGGGACAGCCACTTAACTATGGCTACACCTTC.

The chain is built from TRBV29-1 and TRBJ1-1, with TRBD1 identical over 10 bases. The CDR3 spans 12 residues. Trimming removed 6 bases from V and 3 bases from J; junction bases left unmatched: 1. Germline assignment: CDR1 SQVTM and CDR2 ANQGSEA. In nucleotides, the CDR3 is TGCAGCGTCGGGACAGGGGACACTGAAGCTTTCTTT. This sequence encodes CSVGTGDTEAFF. Drawing the rest from reference TRBV29-1 and TRBJ1-1, the complete variable domain is SAVISQKPSRDICQRGTSLTIQCQVDSQVTMMFWYRQQPGQSLTLIATANQGSEATYESGFVIDKFPISRPNLTFSTLTVSNMSPEDSSIYLCSVGTGDTEAFFGQGTRLTVV.

In this sample, this clone turned up a few times. The rearrangement links TRBV7-9 to TRBJ1-1; no firm D call. V lost 5 bases to trimming and J lost 0 bases, with 10 bases between them. CDR1 and CDR2 (germline): SEHNR, FQNEAQ (reference sequence). CDR3 length: 14 amino acids. The CDR3: CASSLNGVNTEAFF. Here the CDR3 DNA reads TGTGCCAGCAGCCTAAACGGAGTGAACACTGAAGCTTTCTTT.

The rearrangement uses TRBV24-1 and TRBJ1-1; TRBD1 aligns across 9 bases. V trimming: 2 bases; J trimming: 3 bases; junction bases outside the gene matches: 9. The CDR3 is 17 amino acids. CDR1 is KGHDR, CDR2 SFDVKD, per germline. CDR3 in amino acids: CATSDSKGTGRDTEAFF. The CDR3 bases are TGTGCCACCAGTGATTCAAAGGGGACAGGGAGGGACACTGAAGCTTTCTTT.

The chain employs TRBV7-9 and TRBJ1-2; the D is unclear. Germline-derived CDR1 and CDR2 are SEHNR and FQNEAQ (reference sequence). V lost 1 base and J lost 1, with 10 bases in between. The CDR3 consists of 15 residues. The CDR3 bases are TGTGCCAGCAGCTTAGGACAAACAAATAACTATGGCTACACCTTC. Residues: CASSLGQTNNYGYTF.

The chain employs TRBV7-2 and TRBJ1-3, with no clear D. CDR1 and CDR2 from the germline V gene are SGHTA and FQGNSA. Deletions cut 1 base from V and 1 base from J, with 20 bases between. The CDR3 is 19 residues long. CDR3 in DNA: TGTGCCAGCAGCTTAGACCTTCTTGAACAGATTGTTTCTGGAAACACCATATATTTT. Translating gives CASSLDLLEQIVSGNTIYF.

The DNA of the CDR3 is TGTGCCAGCAGCCAATTCGGTCGGGAACTGTTTTTT. Its protein product is CASSQFGRELFF. The chain has TRBV3-1 (or the pseudogene TRBV3-2) and TRBJ1-4; D not certain. CDR3 length: 12 residues. In germline, CDR1 is LGHDT, CDR2 YNNKEL (reference sequence). Trimming removed 2 bases from V and 12 bases from J, with 10 bases in between.

For the CDR3, the DNA is TGTGCCAGCAGTTACGACAGGAACACCGGGGAGCTGTTTTTT. Amino acids: CASSYDRNTGELFF. The V and J genes are TRBV6-5 and TRBJ2-2; D may be TRBD1 (5 bases). Germline V gives CDR1 MNHEY, CDR2 SVGAGI. Trimming pared 2 bases from V and 1 base from J, leaving 5 bases between. The CDR3 has 14 amino acids.

This clone was counted between two and nine times. The V gene is TRBV6-4, the J gene TRBJ1-1; possibly TRBD1 for D (6 bases). V gave up 6 bases and J gave up 1 base, with 12 bases separating them. The CDR3 runs 14 residues. The germline gives CDR1 MRHNA, CDR2 SNTAGT. CDR3 loop: CASRAGASNTEAFF. CDR3 DNA sequence: TGTGCCAGCAGAGCAGGGGCATCGAACACTGAAGCTTTCTTT.

The gene calls are TRBV7-9 and TRBJ1-2; possible D gene TRBD1, 5 bases. Trimming pared 1 base from V and 3 bases from J, leaving 9 bases between. The germline CDR1 and CDR2 sequences are SEHNR and FQNEAQ (reference sequence). The CDR3 runs to 14 residues. The CDR3 DNA follows: TGTGCCAGCAGCTTAGAGTCAGGGCACTATGGCTACACCTTC. This gives the protein CASSLESGHYGYTF.

This clone was found a few times. The rearrangement links TRBV7-2 to TRBJ1-3, with a possible D match to TRBD1 (6 bases). From germline, CDR1 is SGHTA and CDR2 FQGNSA. The V and J ends lost 6 bases and 4 bases respectively, with 13 bases between them. The CDR3 sequence is 14 residues long. CDR3 sequence reads: CASRQGNFGNTIYF. DNA for the CDR3: TGTGCCAGCAGACAGGGAAATTTCGGAAACACCATATATTTT.

V usage is TRBV5-1 and J usage is TRBJ2-1; 11 bases are shared with TRBD2. V lost 3 bases, J lost 12 bases, and 11 bases stayed unmatched. This CDR3 is built from 15 residues. Germline assignment: CDR1 SGHRS and CDR2 YFSETQ. CDR3 nucleotides: TGCGCCAGCAGCTCTACTAGCGGGGGAGGACAGGGGCAGTTCTTC. It codes for CASSSTSGGGQGQFF.